This TCR beta chain was sequenced in a study of blood T cell repertoires in COVID-19. The protocol was immunoSEQ multiplex PCR, while the TCRdb copy is restricted to in-frame clones and leaves out a portion. The sample holds tens of thousands of clones; approximately 83% are singletons and the top ten take more than 15%. This CDR3 has 16 residues. Trimming took off 1 base at V and 5 bases at J, with 12 bases between the two ends. The germline gives CDR1 MGHRA, CDR2 YSYEKL. Seattle patients were enrolled during active infection and followed longitudinally. The sample taken for sequencing was peripheral blood. This receptor was obtained from a man between 40 and 49 years old with COVID-19, enrolled during active disease. The J gene is TRBJ1-6, the V gene TRBV4-1; no firm D call. The CDR3 loop is CASSQAPQSHNSPLHF. CDR3 DNA: TGCGCCAGCAGCCAAGCTCCCCAGTCCCATAATTCACCCCTCCACTTT.